The 11 T cell receptor beta chains presented below share a single source sample, sequenced in a study of cytomegalovirus exposure and HLA in healthy donors (TCRdb year 2017). Library creation used the immunoSEQ multiplex PCR assay. A mixture of 60 forward primers for TCR Vbeta segments and 13 reverse primers for TCR Jbeta segments was used in the multiplex PCR. As stored in TCRdb, this immuneACCESS dataset retains in-frame rearrangements with V and J assigned. A fraction of the clones does not appear; measured against another copy, unresolved V genes explain less than half of the discrepancy, and the remainder lacks a known reason. A total of 150,000 or so clones appear in this sample, about three quarters of them only once. The top ten constitute about 12% of the sample. The specimen was PBMCs. The receptors come from a man aged 35 to 55 in good health and CMV-seropositive.

The rearrangement joins TRBV19 to TRBJ2-6; possible D gene TRBD2, 5 bases. The V gene's germline CDR1 is LNHDA and CDR2 SQIVND (reference sequence). V gave up 5 bases and J gave up 0 bases, with 5 bases separating them. This CDR3 is 14 amino acids long. The CDR3 sequence is CASSGGSGANVLTF. Written as DNA, the CDR3 is TGTGCCAGTAGTGGAGGCTCTGGGGCCAACGTCCTGACTTTC.

This clone was picked up many times. J is TRBJ2-7 and V is TRBV6-1; 7 bases match TRBD2. This CDR3 spans 15 amino acids. J gave up 6 bases and V 5 bases, and 13 bases lay outside the gene matches. From germline, CDR1 is MNHNS and CDR2 SASEGT. CDR3 coding DNA: TGTGCCAGCAGTCCACCATCTCGGGGGGAGCGCGAGCAGTACTTC. It yields the protein CASSPPSRGEREQYF.

V usage is TRBV19 and J usage is TRBJ2-6; D is unclear. Between the trimmed V and J ends, which lost 6 bases and 6 bases, there was a span of 15 bases. The CDR3 consists of 15 residues. Germline CDR1 reads LNHDA; CDR2 reads SQIVND (reference sequence). CDR3 sequence: CASRTSGSTANVLTF. In DNA form, the CDR3 reads TGTGCCAGTAGAACTTCCGGGTCGACGGCCAACGTCCTGACTTTC.

The chain links TRBV29-1 to TRBJ2-1, with 16 bases that match TRBD2. Germline loops: CDR1 SQVTM, CDR2 ANQGSEA. V was pared by 5 bases and J by 15 bases, with 7 bases of the junction left unmatched. The CDR3 loop spans 13 amino acids. Here the CDR3 reads CSVRAGTSGRGFF. The CDR3 DNA sequence: TGCAGCGTTCGCGCGGGGACTAGCGGGAGGGGGTTCTTC.

The V call is TRBV9, the J call TRBJ1-2; D may be TRBD1 (5 bases). The CDR3 contains 15 residues. Germline V gene sequence: CDR1 SGDLS, CDR2 YYNGEE. With 0 bases removed from V and 1 base from J, the gap between germline ends came to 10 bases. CDR3 protein: CASSVDAGRNYGYTF. In DNA, the CDR3 is TGTGCCAGCAGCGTAGACGCAGGGCGTAACTATGGCTACACCTTC.

The gene calls are TRBV6-1 and TRBJ2-1; 12 bases are a match to TRBD2. The CDR3 is 16 amino acids. Trimming at V came to 3 bases and at J to 9 bases, leaving 9 bases not matched to a gene. The germline V gene encodes CDR1 MNHNS and CDR2 SASEGT. CDR3 region: CASSDLLAGGWGEQFF. The CDR3 DNA sequence: TGTGCCAGCAGTGACCTACTAGCGGGAGGTTGGGGTGAGCAGTTCTTC.

This chain connects TRBV7-9 to TRBJ1-1, with D tentatively TRBD1 (5 bases). V lost 0 bases and J lost 5, with 13 bases in between. Germline CDR1 reads SEHNR; CDR2 reads FQNEAQ (reference sequence). The CDR3 is 15 amino acids. The CDR3 sequence is CASSLARGLQTEAFF. The CDR3 DNA follows: TGTGCCAGCAGCTTAGCGCGGGGACTTCAAACTGAAGCTTTCTTT. Filled out from reference TRBV7-9 and TRBJ1-1, the complete variable domain reads DTGVSQNPRHKITKRGQNVTFRCDPISEHNRLYWYRQTLGQGPEFLTYFQNEAQLEKSRLLSDRFSAERPKGSFSTLEIQRTEQGDSAMYLCASSLARGLQTEAFFGQGTRLTVV.

This rearrangement joins TRBV11-2 to TRBJ2-7, with TRBD2 identical over 10 bases. The junction had 7 bases not matched to a gene; V was cut back by 5 bases and J by 6 bases. The V gene's germline CDR1 is SGHAT and CDR2 FQNNGV. The CDR3 length is 14 residues. For the CDR3, the DNA is TGTGCCAGCAGCGTAACTAGCGGGATAGTCGAGCAGTACTTC. It specifies CASSVTSGIVEQYF. Looking up the rest from reference TRBV11-2 and TRBJ2-7 gives the full variable domain: EAGVAQSPRYKIIEKRQSVAFWCNPISGHATLYWYQQILGQGPKLLIQFQNNGVVDDSQLPKDRFSAERLKGVDSTLKIQPAKLEDSAVYLCASSVTSGIVEQYFGPGTRLTVT.

The count of this clone is one. The V gene is TRBV7-9, the J gene TRBJ2-1; D not resolved. Looked up from germline, CDR1 is SEHNR and CDR2 is FQNEAQ (reference sequence). Deletions cut 5 bases from V and 8 bases from J, with 7 bases between. The CDR3 extends over 11 amino acids. CDR3 loop: CASSRVDEQFF. The CDR3 region has the DNA TGTGCCAGCAGCCGAGTCGATGAGCAGTTCTTC.

The chain recombines TRBV7-9 with TRBJ2-7; D remains ambiguous. The CDR3 runs 12 residues. CDR1 is SEHNR, CDR2 FQNEAQ, per germline (reference sequence). Trimming pared 4 bases from V and 9 bases from J, leaving 13 bases between. The CDR3 region is CASSSQYEWQYF. CDR3 bases: TGTGCCAGCAGCTCCCAATACGAGTGGCAGTACTTC.

The genes are TRBV13 and TRBJ2-3, with 9 bases fitting TRBD2. This CDR3 spans 14 amino acids. V gave up 8 bases and J gave up 1 base; unmatched junction bases: 4. Germline assignment: CDR1 PRHDT and CDR2 FYEKMQ (reference sequence). The CDR3 region is CASARTSGTDTQYF. The CDR3 DNA sequence: TGTGCCAGCGCAAGGACTAGCGGCACAGATACGCAGTATTTT.